This TCR beta chain was identified during a study of blood T cells in healthy people across ages (dated by TCRdb to the mid-2010s). In terms of the full investigation: Template switching captured roughly one uniquely barcoded TCR beta cDNA molecule per two T cells in model experiments. To track age-related changes in TCR beta repertoire diversity, the study relied on deep sequencing normalized with unique cDNA molecular identifiers. The donors were split into four age groups: young (average around 17 years), middle-aged (roughly 40), aged (62) and long-lived (about 82). To avoid experimental bias, donors of different ages were spread randomly across the sequencing lanes. The study analyzed two additional independent replicas of 1 million unique cDNA reads from the same blood draw for two donors, one aged 18 to 30 and one aged 80 or older. The study at large found these results: As age increased, observed TCR beta diversity per million T cells dropped in a roughly linear way, and a significant reduction was already evident by age 40. Estimates of total diversity based on one million sequenced T cells were considered lower bounds and underestimates. There was a strong correlation between observed TCR beta diversity and the percentage of naive T cells measured by flow cytometry. Bulk unsorted PBMC profiling prevented conclusive comparison of naive and antigen-experienced compartments. The CMV infection status of donors was not known, potentially confounding age-related changes in expanded clonotypes. Compared with the aged group, the long-lived group had more naive CD4+ T cells, fewer expanded clones and increased TCR diversity, suggesting age selection.

The receptor library was made with 5' RACE. The instrument was an Illumina HiSeq 2500. A second PCR of about 7 to 12 cycles was run with a J-beta primer mix and a sample-barcoded 5' primer. A template-switch 5' adaptor carrying 12 random nucleotides introduced a unique molecular identifier onto each TCR beta cDNA molecule. Each sample yielded at least 3 million CDR3-containing paired-end reads. The Mint cDNA synthesis kit, primed by a TRBC-specific oligonucleotide, was used to synthesize first-strand cDNA from all RNA. Following uracil-DNA glycosylase treatment, a first 18-cycle PCR with universal primers M1SS and BC2_uni_R was performed on all cDNA. Under the source paper's analysis protocol: For normalization, 1 million high-quality reads, each with a distinct molecular identifier, were randomly selected from each sample. Instead of being binned into consensus sequences, reads that shared molecular identifiers were thrown out. CDR3 identification, clonotype clustering and error correction used MiTCR with a Q25 quality threshold and the strictest error-elimination algorithm. A nonparametric unseen species model with Euler transformation was used to estimate lower-bound total TCR beta diversity. TCRdb trimmed public reads at Q25 via fastp, called clones via MiXCR and kept in-frame beta chains. One record per CDR3 amino acid sequence lists the most common genes and DNA. The authors' filters were not applied to this entry. The sample table lists just under 750,000 distinct CDR3 sequences, roughly 20% of them with a count of one. The top ten clones comprise around a fifth of the sample.

The donors were 40 or so Caucasian individuals from Russia, aged roughly 6 to 100 years, who were systemically healthy. About 9.6 milliliters of peripheral blood were collected from each donor into EDTA-treated Vacutainer tubes. Ficoll-Paque density-gradient centrifugation was used to isolate PBMCs, with at least 6.5 million obtained per sample. Total RNA was extracted from PBMCs with Trizol reagent, with at least 6 micrograms obtained per sample. For every donor, flow cytometry on a PBMC aliquot measured the percentage of naive CD45RAhigh/CD27high T cells. On this clonotype: Its antigen specificity is not known. No much larger clone exists at a distance of one base, and base qualities are not known.

Sequencing was performed on blood. This clonotype originated in a man in his sixties or seventies in good health.

The CDR3 reads CASTPGLGRSTEAFF. The nucleotide sequence is given as TGTGCCAGCACACCGGGACTGGGGAGGTCTACTGAAGCTTTCTTT. This chain is built from TRBV4-2 and TRBJ1-1; tentative D gene TRBD1, with 5 bases matching. Relative to germline, V is 7 bases shorter and J is 5 bases shorter, with 20 bases between their ends. There are 15 amino acids in the CDR3, from cysteine to phenylalanine inclusive. Only the CDR3 region is kept as DNA, spanning 45 bases read in frame from base 1. CDR1 and CDR2, looked up from the germline V gene, are LGHNA and YNFKEQ.